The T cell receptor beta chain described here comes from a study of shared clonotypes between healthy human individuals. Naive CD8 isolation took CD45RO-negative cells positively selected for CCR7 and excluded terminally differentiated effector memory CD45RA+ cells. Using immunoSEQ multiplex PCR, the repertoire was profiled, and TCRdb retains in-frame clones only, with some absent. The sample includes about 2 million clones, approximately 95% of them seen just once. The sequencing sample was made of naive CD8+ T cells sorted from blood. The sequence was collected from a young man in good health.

CDR3: CASSQVTGATDTQYF. Written as DNA, the CDR3 is TGCGCCAGCAGCCAAGTCACTGGGGCTACAGATACGCAGTATTTT. V usage is TRBV4-1 and J usage is TRBJ2-3; D is possibly TRBD1 (5 bases). V lost 1 base to trimming and J lost 3 bases, with 11 bases between them. The germline V gene encodes CDR1 MGHRA and CDR2 YSYEKL. The CDR3 is 15 residues long.